A selection of T cell receptor beta chains follows, all from one sample in a study of siplizumab effects on memory and regulatory T cells. Some clones are missing from TCRdb's copy, which holds only in-frame ones; the method was immunoSEQ multiplex PCR. The sample shows 70,000 to 95,000 clones, 75% to 90% of them seen only once. The sequenced material came from CD4+ T cells sorted from blood. These receptors were collected from a human donor in good health. CDR3s include the opening cysteine and the closing phenylalanine or tryptophan. Fields, in order: D gene, J gene, clone size, V gene, CDR3 protein, CDR3 DNA. D genes are given only for firm matches. The listing skips clone size in some rows; elsewhere it reads once, few, many or a size class.

TRBD2	TRBJ2-1	.	TRBV6-5	CASSYASGSNEQFF	TGTGCCAGCAGTTACGCTAGCGGGAGCAATGAGCAGTTCTTC
TRBD1	TRBJ1-3	.	TRBV13	CASSPLGTGDSGNTIYF	TGTGCCAGCAGCCCCCTTGGGACAGGGGATTCTGGAAACACCATATATTTT
.	TRBJ2-7	.	TRBV28	CASSKMGGARPYEQYF	TGTGCCAGCAGTAAAATGGGCGGGGCACGACCCTACGAGCAGTACTTC
TRBD1	TRBJ2-7	.	TRBV5-4	CASSLGPGQGDYEQYF	TGTGCCAGCAGCTTGGGGCCGGGACAGGGAGACTACGAGCAGTACTTC
.	TRBJ2-3	once	TRBV7-9	CASSHGRFTDTQYF	TGTGCCAGCAGCCACGGGAGATTCACAGATACGCAGTATTTT
.	TRBJ2-5	.	TRBV18	CASSPGAKETQYF	TGTGCCAGCTCACCAGGCGCAAAAGAGACCCAGTACTTC
.	TRBJ2-3	.	TRBV7-9	CASSPNVGGTDTQYF	TGTGCCAGCAGCCCCAACGTGGGCGGGACAGATACGCAGTATTTT
TRBD1	TRBJ2-5	.	TRBV7-2	CASSYGTATQETQYF	TGTGCCAGCAGCTACGGGACAGCGACCCAAGAGACCCAGTACTTC
.	TRBJ2-3	.	TRBV4-3	CASSQAWVADTDTQYF	TGCGCCAGCAGCCAAGCATGGGTAGCGGACACAGATACGCAGTATTTT
TRBD1	TRBJ2-7	.	TRBV6-1	CAGKRQGVSYEQYF	TGTGCCGGTAAACGGCAGGGGGTCTCCTACGAGCAGTACTTC
.	TRBJ1-1	.	TRBV4-1	CASSPSPGLNTEAFF	TGCGCCAGCAGCCCCTCGCCGGGACTGAACACTGAAGCTTTCTTT
TRBD2	TRBJ2-5	.	TRBV27	CASSGGRARETQYF	TGTGCCAGCAGTGGCGGGAGGGCCCGAGAGACCCAGTACTTC
TRBD1	TRBJ1-4	.	TRBV7-2	CASSLNRGTNEKLFF	TGTGCCAGCAGCTTAAACAGGGGGACTAATGAAAAACTGTTTTTT
.	TRBJ2-7	.	TRBV10-1	CASSDLTSYEQYF	TGCGCCAGCAGTGACCTGACTAGTTACGAGCAGTACTTC
.	TRBJ2-3	.	TRBV5-1	CASSRQVPTDTQYF	TGCGCCAGCAGCCGGCAGGTACCCACAGATACGCAGTATTTT
TRBD1	TRBJ2-2	few	TRBV6-6	CASNQQGAGTGELFF	TGTGCCAGCAACCAACAGGGGGCCGGCACCGGGGAGCTGTTTTTT
.	TRBJ2-7	.	TRBV5-6	CASSLGVIHEQYF	TGTGCCAGCAGCTTGGGGGTAATCCACGAGCAGTACTTC
.	TRBJ1-3	.	TRBV11-2	CASSLEAHTSGNTIYF	TGTGCCAGCAGCTTAGAGGCCCATACCTCTGGAAACACCATATATTTT
.	TRBJ2-5	.	TRBV9	CASSVAPESLGTQYF	TGTGCCAGCAGCGTAGCCCCGGAAAGTTTAGGGACCCAGTACTTC
.	TRBJ2-7	.	TRBV11-2	CASSLEGLGNYEQYF	TGTGCCAGCAGCTTAGAGGGGCTGGGTAACTACGAGCAGTACTTC
TRBD1	TRBJ1-2	.	TRBV6-5	CASRIQGARGYTF	TGTGCCAGCCGAATACAGGGGGCTCGCGGCTACACCTTC
.	TRBJ2-7	.	TRBV7-2	CASSLAGTGVYEQYF	TGTGCCAGCAGCTTAGCCGGTACAGGAGTCTACGAGCAGTACTTC
.	TRBJ1-1	.	TRBV7-9	CASSPTGNTEAFF	TGTGCCAGCAGCCCGACAGGGAACACTGAAGCTTTCTTT
TRBD1	TRBJ2-7	.	TRBV7-2	CASSYDRVYYEQYF	TGTGCCAGCAGCTATGACAGGGTGTACTACGAGCAGTACTTC
TRBD1	TRBJ2-7	.	TRBV4-1	CASSHSRTGGTGEQYF	TGCGCCAGCAGCCACTCCCGGACAGGGGGAACGGGGGAGCAGTATTTC
TRBD2	TRBJ2-3	.	TRBV18	CATSGRARTDTQYF	TGTGCCACGAGCGGGAGGGCCCGCACAGATACGCAGTATTTT
.	TRBJ2-5	.	TRBV18	CASSPQETQYF	TGTGCCAGCTCACCCCAAGAGACCCAGTACTTC
TRBD2	TRBJ2-7	few	TRBV5-4	CASSWGGRLGTYEQYF	TGTGCCAGCAGCTGGGGGGGACGTTTGGGGACCTACGAGCAGTACTTC
.	TRBJ1-5	few	TRBV5-1	CASSMGANQPQHF	TGCGCCAGCAGCATGGGGGCAAATCAGCCCCAGCATTTT
TRBD1	TRBJ2-7	.	TRBV5-6	CASSPTGAFSYEQYF	TGTGCCAGCAGCCCGACAGGGGCTTTCTCCTACGAGCAGTACTTC
.	TRBJ1-4	once	TRBV19	CASSIGAGWTSGTEKLFF	TGTGCCAGTAGTATAGGCGCAGGGTGGACCAGCGGGACGGAAAAACTGTTTTTT
.	TRBJ2-4	.	TRBV2	CASSELLNIGNIQYF	TGTGCCAGCAGTGAACTTCTGAATATTGGGAACATTCAGTACTTC
.	TRBJ2-2	.	TRBV5-4	CASSQTTGELFF	TGTGCCAGCAGCCAAACTACCGGGGAGCTGTTTTTT
.	TRBJ1-2	.	TRBV5-1	CASKEGSDYGYTF	TGCGCCAGCAAGGAGGGATCGGACTATGGCTACACCTTC
.	TRBJ2-7	.	TRBV10-2	CASSSTGKSYEQYF	TGCGCCAGCAGTTCAACAGGGAAGTCCTACGAGCAGTACTTC
.	TRBJ1-6	once	TRBV30	CAWSDGGANSPLHF	TGTGCCTGGAGTGACGGGGGCGCTAATTCACCCCTCCACTTT
TRBD1	TRBJ1-1	.	TRBV6-1	CASKGQGLEAFF	TGTGCCAGCAAAGGACAGGGTTTGGAAGCTTTCTTT
.	TRBJ1-2	.	TRBV18	CASSPDTNYGYTF	TGTGCCAGCTCACCGGATACTAACTATGGCTACACCTTC
.	TRBJ2-3	.	TRBV9	CASSVVPGSGSWDTQYF	TGTGCCAGCAGCGTAGTACCCGGGTCAGGGTCCTGGGATACGCAGTATTTT
.	TRBJ2-2	.	TRBV15	CATSRDGVSGGTGELFF	TGTGCCACCAGCAGAGATGGGGTATCCGGGGGAACCGGGGAGCTGTTTTTT
.	TRBJ2-3	.	TRBV28	CASRSWGARTDTQYF	TGTGCCAGCAGGTCGTGGGGGGCGCGCACAGATACGCAGTATTTT
TRBD2	TRBJ2-5	.	TRBV7-2	CASSTSGSGRQETQYF	TGTGCCAGCAGTACTAGCGGGAGCGGGCGGCAAGAGACCCAGTACTTC
.	TRBJ2-5	.	TRBV19	CASSPVGPGWRETQYF	TGTGCCAGTAGTCCCGTCGGGCCAGGGTGGAGGGAGACCCAGTACTTC
TRBD1	TRBJ2-7	.	TRBV12-5	CASGLQGANEQYF	TGTGCTAGTGGTTTACAGGGGGCAAACGAGCAGTACTTC
TRBD1	TRBJ1-2	.	TRBV7-9	CASSYDRAYGYTF	TGTGCCAGCAGTTACGACAGGGCCTATGGCTACACCTTC
.	TRBJ2-1	once	TRBV5-1	CASSLNSAGNEQFF	TGCGCCAGCAGCTTGAATTCTGCGGGCAATGAGCAGTTCTTC
TRBD1	TRBJ2-7	.	TRBV5-4	CASSAGTGMTFFFEQYF	TGTGCCAGCAGCGCCGGGACAGGGATGACATTTTTTTTCGAGCAGTACTTC
.	TRBJ1-5	.	TRBV29-1	CSVLGGGGDNQPQHF	TGCAGCGTTCTCGGGGGGGGAGGAGACAATCAGCCCCAGCATTTT
.	TRBJ1-5	.	TRBV15	CATSSVDRPNQPQHF	TGTGCCACCAGCAGTGTCGACAGGCCAAATCAGCCCCAGCATTTT
TRBD2	TRBJ2-3	.	TRBV2	CASSDSETWTRGHRDTQYF	TGTGCCAGCAGTGACTCGGAGACTTGGACTAGAGGGCACAGAGATACGCAGTATTTT
.	TRBJ2-2	.	TRBV19	CASSIYGAGGELFF	TGTGCCAGTAGTATCTACGGGGCCGGCGGGGAGCTGTTTTTT
TRBD2	TRBJ2-1	.	TRBV7-9	CASSRRTSGTYNEQFF	TGTGCCAGCAGCAGGAGGACTAGCGGGACGTACAATGAGCAGTTCTTC
TRBD1	TRBJ2-1	.	TRBV6-6	CASRPGQGLGQFF	TGTGCCAGCAGACCGGGACAGGGTCTTGGGCAGTTCTTC
.	TRBJ2-3	.	TRBV27	CASSLGQEVDTQYF	TGTGCCAGCAGTTTAGGGCAGGAGGTGGATACGCAGTATTTT